A selection of T cell receptor beta chains follows, all from one sample in a study of blood T cell repertoires in COVID-19. The table came from immunoSEQ multiplex PCR; TCRdb's copy has only in-frame clones and leaves some out. The table records 150,000 or so clones, 88% of them present only once. Sequencing was performed on PBMCs or T cells enriched from blood (not recorded which). These receptor sequences come from a woman between 45 and 65 years old who had recovered from COVID-19. The CDR3 runs from the conserved cysteine through the conserved F or W. A D gene is named only where the DNA matches it firmly. A clone size is listed for some rows: how often the clone was seen (once, few, many), or a class if it is expanded.

TRBV5-6,TRBD1,NA,TRBJ1-2,CASSLFGDREGYTF,TGTGCCAGCAGCCTATTCGGCGACAGGGAGGGCTACACCTTC
TRBV11-2,TRBD2,NA,TRBJ2-7,CASSHGEGNEQYF,TGTGCCAGCAGCCACGGGGAGGGTAACGAGCAGTACTTC
TRBV2,TRBD2,NA,TRBJ2-3,CASRPGTTRGPTDTQYF,TGTGCCAGCAGACCGGGGACTACAAGGGGTCCCACAGATACGCAGTATTTT
TRBV7-9,NA,NA,TRBJ2-1,CASSSYGGSYNEQFF,TGTGCCAGCAGCTCCTACGGGGGCTCCTACAATGAGCAGTTCTTC
TRBV15,NA,NA,TRBJ1-5,CATSGGTTSNQPQHF,TGTGCCACCAGCGGCGGGACCACTAGCAATCAGCCCCAGCATTTT
TRBV5-6,NA,NA,TRBJ1-5,CASSLGGPSNQPQHF,TGTGCCAGCAGCTTAGGGGGTCCTAGCAATCAGCCCCAGCATTTT
TRBV11-3,NA,once,TRBJ2-1,CASSLAGRIRSYNEQFF,TGTGCCAGCAGCTTAGCGGGTCGGATCCGCTCCTACAATGAGCAGTTCTTC
TRBV7-3,NA,NA,TRBJ2-3,CASSLSAGEGEETDTQYF,TGTGCCAGCAGCTTAAGCGCCGGTGAGGGAGAGGAAACAGATACGCAGTATTTT
TRBV20-1,TRBD2,NA,TRBJ2-1,CSASAQGLGNNEQFF,TGCAGTGCTAGTGCCCAGGGACTAGGGAACAATGAGCAGTTCTTC
TRBV7-6,TRBD1,NA,TRBJ2-7,CASSRDRGGEQYF,TGTGCCAGCAGTCGGGACAGGGGGGGCGAGCAGTACTTC
TRBV5-3,TRBD1,NA,TRBJ1-5,CARRPRGHQPQHF,TGTGCCAGAAGGCCAAGGGGGCATCAGCCCCAGCATTTT
TRBV7-6,TRBD2,NA,TRBJ2-7,CASSLGLAGGVFYEQYF,TGTGCCAGCAGCTTAGGACTAGCGGGGGGCGTCTTCTACGAGCAGTACTTC
TRBV3-1/TRBV3-2,NA,NA,TRBJ1-3,CASSLPPGVSGNTIYF,TGTGCCAGCAGCCTACCCCCGGGTGTCTCTGGAAACACCATATATTTT
TRBV4-2,NA,NA,TRBJ2-3,CASSQEYGTPSDTQYF,TGTGCCAGCAGCCAAGAGTATGGGACTCCCTCAGATACGCAGTATTTT
TRBV19,TRBD1,NA,TRBJ1-1,CASTIGRAGGRTEAFF,TGTGCCAGTACCATCGGGCGGGCAGGGGGGAGAACTGAAGCTTTCTTT
TRBV10-3,TRBD1,NA,TRBJ1-1,CAIGQGVKSEAFF,TGTGCCATCGGGCAGGGGGTTAAATCTGAAGCTTTCTTT
TRBV19,TRBD2,NA,TRBJ2-5,CASSITSVGTQYF,TGTGCCAGTAGTATAACTAGCGTCGGGACCCAGTACTTC
TRBV27,NA,NA,TRBJ1-5,CASSLGGSQPQHF,TGTGCCAGCAGTCTTGGGGGGTCCCAGCCCCAGCATTTT
TRBV5-1,TRBD2,NA,TRBJ2-1,CASSLSTSGGVEQFF,TGCGCCAGCAGCTTGAGTACTAGCGGGGGGGTTGAGCAGTTCTTC
TRBV10-3,NA,NA,TRBJ2-2,CAISDEVSDTGELFF,TGTGCCATCAGTGACGAGGTCTCCGACACCGGGGAGCTGTTTTTT
TRBV11-2,NA,NA,TRBJ2-2,CASSPDFVNTGELFF,TGTGCCAGCAGCCCGGACTTTGTGAACACCGGGGAGCTGTTTTTT
TRBV29-1,TRBD1,NA,TRBJ2-5,CSVRTGLQETQYF,TGCAGCGTGAGGACAGGGCTTCAAGAGACCCAGTACTTC
TRBV18,TRBD1,NA,TRBJ1-4,CASSPTGSNEKLFF,TGTGCCAGCTCACCGACAGGGAGTAATGAAAAACTGTTTTTT
TRBV9,TRBD1,NA,TRBJ1-2,CASSVEGAGNYGYTF,TGTGCCAGCAGCGTAGAGGGGGCGGGCAACTATGGCTACACCTTC
TRBV7-6,NA,NA,TRBJ1-1,CASSLDRSNTEAFF,TGTGCCAGCAGCCTCGACAGGTCGAACACTGAAGCTTTCTTT
TRBV6-5,NA,NA,TRBJ2-7,CASSLRYEQYF,TGTGCCAGCAGTTTGCGGTACGAGCAGTACTTC
TRBV7-2,TRBD1,NA,TRBJ2-7,CASSSLTGGYEQYF,TGTGCCAGCAGCTCTCTGACAGGGGGGTACGAGCAGTACTTC
TRBV7-9,TRBD2,NA,TRBJ2-1,CASSLRGTGTSGGGPKQFF,TGTGCCAGCAGCTTAAGAGGTACCGGGACTAGCGGGGGGGGACCCAAGCAGTTCTTC
TRBV5-6,TRBD1,NA,TRBJ2-7,CASSPRDSSYEQYF,TGTGCCAGCAGCCCACGGGACAGTTCCTACGAGCAGTACTTC
TRBV19,NA,NA,TRBJ2-7,CASNAGFDTEQYF,TGTGCCAGTAATGCAGGGTTTGATACCGAGCAGTACTTC
TRBV5-1,NA,NA,TRBJ2-2,CASSSGLATNTGELFF,TGCGCCAGCAGCTCGGGTCTAGCCACGAACACCGGGGAGCTGTTTTTT
TRBV6-5,NA,NA,TRBJ1-2,CASIIPGLGNYGYTF,TGTGCCAGCATAATACCGGGACTGGGAAACTATGGCTACACCTTC
TRBV9,NA,NA,TRBJ1-3,CASSPRLDSGNTIYF,TGTGCCAGCAGCCCGCGTCTCGACTCTGGAAACACCATATATTTT
TRBV19,NA,NA,TRBJ1-2,CATRGGGGYTF,TGTGCCACAAGGGGGGGAGGCGGCTACACCTTC
TRBV6-2/TRBV6-3,NA,once,TRBJ1-5,CASSKPRRSNQPQHF,TGTGCCAGCAGCAAACCACGGAGGAGCAATCAGCCCCAGCATTTT